These 20 T cell receptor beta chains were sequenced from one sample in a study of T-cell memory formation after mild COVID-19. Via MiXCR, TCRdb re-called the 5' RACE reads, giving one row per CDR3 protein. The sample yields around 390,000 distinct CDR3 sequences, about 16% seen once. The sequencing sample was made of PBMCs or a T cell subset sorted from them (not recorded which). These receptors originate from a young man who had mild COVID-19 (a few samples of this study predate the infection). Cell type and time point are not known.

The chain recombines TRBV12-3 or TRBV12-4 with TRBJ2-3; a possible D gene is TRBD1 (5 bases). V shed 2 bases and J shed 0 bases, with 9 bases lying between them. There are 15 residues in the CDR3. DNA for the CDR3: TGTGCCAGCAGTTTACAGGGCGATAGCACAGATACGCAGTATTTT. Translated: CASSLQGDSTDTQYF.

V usage is TRBV6-5 and J usage is TRBJ2-7; tentatively, D is TRBD2 (6 bases). The CDR3 runs 11 residues. In germline, CDR1 is MNHEY, CDR2 SVGAGI. Trimming stripped 5 bases from V and 12 bases from J, with 14 bases between. Written as DNA, the CDR3 is TGTGCCAGCAGTACGGGCGGGAACGTGTACTTC. Amino acid sequence: CASSTGGNVYF.

In its sample, this clonotype was seen many times. The V call is TRBV7-3, the J call TRBJ2-3; 14 positions match TRBD2. The CDR3 totals 17 residues. The J segment lost 2 bases and the V segment lost 4 bases, leaving 5 bases of the junction unmatched. Looked up from germline, CDR1 is SGHTA and CDR2 is FQGTGA. The CDR3 spells CASSWTSGGTYTDTQYF. CDR3 in DNA: TGTGCCAGCAGCTGGACTAGCGGGGGGACCTACACAGATACGCAGTATTTT.

This clonotype was seen only once. This chain connects TRBV12-3 or TRBV12-4 to TRBJ2-5, with D perhaps TRBD1 or TRBD2 (5 bases each). V lost 6 bases and J lost 2, with 19 bases in between. The CDR3 sequence is 16 residues long. The CDR3 DNA is TGTGCCAGCAGCTCCCCTCCGTCGAGGGGTCAAGAGACCCAGTACTTC. This translates into CASSSPPSRGQETQYF.

V is TRBV10-3 and J is TRBJ2-7; a weak D match, TRBD1 (5 bases). The CDR3 length is 13 residues. The V gene's germline CDR1 is ENHRY and CDR2 SYGVKD. V was shortened by 5 bases and J by 6 bases, with 14 bases between the two germline ends. In nucleotides, the CDR3 is TGTGCCATCAGTATGGTCCAGGGTGGCGAGCAGTACGTC. Encoded protein: CAISMVQGGEQYV.

A note on this clonotype: Likely a read error: the CDR3 ends without its conserved phenylalanine or tryptophan. The V call is TRBV23-1, the J call TRBJ2-7, with a tentative D call TRBD2 (6 bases). TRBV23-1 is recorded as an ORF, its role being uncertain. The CDR3 runs to 16 residues. The CDR3 here is CASTQGDPGGLYEQYA. CDR3 sequence (DNA): TGCGCCAGCACTCAAGGGGACCCCGGAGGGTTATACGAGCAGTACGCC.

This chain joins TRBV12-3 or TRBV12-4 and TRBJ2-2; D is unclear. The V and J ends lost 8 bases and 6 bases respectively, with 10 bases between them. CDR3 size: 12 residues. CDR3 coding DNA: TGTGCCAGCGACCCCCCCCCCGGGGAGCTGTTTTTT. Its translation: CASDPPPGELFF.

The chain joins TRBV6-5 to TRBJ2-7, with 10 bases lining up with TRBD1. The CDR3 extends over 15 amino acids. The J segment lost 7 bases and the V segment lost 5 bases, leaving 11 bases of the junction unmatched. CDR1 and CDR2 from the germline V gene are MNHEY and SVGAGI. The CDR3 coding sequence is TGTGCCAGCAGTGTCCGGGACAGGGGTTCTCGGGAGCAGTACTTC. Protein: CASSVRDRGSREQYF.

This chain links TRBV5-1 with TRBJ2-7; D tentatively reads TRBD1 or TRBD2 (6 bases each). The CDR3 contains 13 residues. Looked up from germline, CDR1 is SGHRS and CDR2 is YFSETQ. Trimming shortened V by 3 bases and J by 7 bases, and 14 bases separated the two germline ends. CDR3 DNA sequence: TGCGCCAGCAGCTACTACGGGGGCGCGGAGCAGTACTTC. This translates into CASSYYGGAEQYF.

This clonotype was counted a few times. The J gene is TRBJ2-7, the V gene TRBV18; TRBD2 matches 8 bases. Germline CDR1 and CDR2: KGHSH and LQKENI. V shed 1 base, J shed 6 bases, and the junction held 2 bases outside the gene matches. The CDR3 extends over 13 amino acids. CDR3 amino acids: CASSPLGGGEQYV. Written as DNA, the CDR3 is TGTGCCAGCTCACCACTCGGGGGGGGCGAGCAGTACGTC.

The V and J genes are TRBV10-3 and TRBJ2-5; D call uncertain. Per the germline V gene, CDR1 is ENHRY and CDR2 is SYGVKD. Trimming removed 6 bases at V and 6 bases at J, with 17 bases between. CDR3 length equals 14 residues. As DNA, the CDR3 is TGTGCCATCAGCAGAGATATAGGAACTCAGACCCAGTACTTC. It is translated as CAISRDIGTQTQYF.

V and J are TRBV6-6 and TRBJ2-5; maybe TRBD1 (6 bases). The CDR3 contains 14 residues. V was clipped by 5 bases and J by 4 bases, with 14 bases between them. Looked up from germline, CDR1 is MNHNY and CDR2 is SVGAGI (reference sequence). CDR3 region: CASSQGTAAETQYF. CDR3 bases: TGTGCCAGCAGTCAGGGGACGGCCGCAGAGACCCAGTACTTC.

This clonotype was observed a handful of times. The CDR3 coding sequence is TGTGCCATCAGTGCGAACAGGCAAGGGTCTGGAAACACCATATATTTT. Protein product: CAISANRQGSGNTIYF. The V and J genes are TRBV10-3 and TRBJ1-3; TRBD1 might be the D (5 bases). The V and J ends lost 4 bases and 1 base respectively, with 14 bases between them. CDR3 length: 16 amino acids. CDR1 is ENHRY and CDR2 is SYGVKD in the germline V gene.

This clonotype was seen only a few times. The chain carries TRBV4-3 and TRBJ1-2; TRBD1 might be the D (5 bases). This CDR3 contains 14 residues. V lost 0 bases and J lost 8, with 13 bases in between. The germline gives CDR1 LGHNA, CDR2 YSLEER. The DNA of the CDR3 is TGCGCCAGCAGCCAAGAGGAGGGGTCGGGGGGCTACACCTTC. It yields the protein CASSQEEGSGGYTF.

This sequence joins TRBV7-2 and TRBJ2-4; TRBD2 might be the D (6 bases). The CDR3 totals 20 residues. The germline V gene encodes CDR1 SGHTA and CDR2 FQGNSA. Between the trimmed V and J ends, which lost 2 bases and 1 base, there was a span of 24 bases. CDR3 DNA sequence: TGTGCCAGCAGCTTATTGGAATCCCCGGCGGGGCCGGGGGCCAAAAACATTCAGTACTTC. Translating it yields CASSLLESPAGPGAKNIQYF.

The chain recombines TRBV3-1 with TRBJ1-6; perhaps TRBD1 as D (5 bases). The V end lost 7 bases, the J end lost 7 bases, and 17 bases lay between the germline ends. The CDR3 extends over 15 amino acids. Per germline, CDR1 LGHDT and CDR2 YNNKEL (reference sequence). The CDR3 DNA reads as TGTGCCAGCAAGGTGCGGGGGTCGTGGAATTCACCCCTCCACTTT. It yields the protein CASKVRGSWNSPLHF.

This clonotype was recorded a few times. V usage is TRBV7-2 and J usage is TRBJ2-7; no definite D call. This CDR3 is built from 15 residues. CDR1 and CDR2 (germline): SGHTA, FQGNSA. Trimming removed 6 bases at V and 0 bases at J, with 15 bases between. In nucleotides, the CDR3 is TGTGCCAGCAGACAATCACGGGTGAGCTCCTACGAGCAGTACTTC. As protein: CASRQSRVSSYEQYF.

This clonotype was seen only a few times. The chain links TRBV7-8 to TRBJ1-1; the D is unclear. The CDR3 consists of 14 residues. The V gene's germline CDR1 is SGHVS and CDR2 FQNEAQ. V was pared by 5 bases and J by 1 base, with 11 bases between. In nucleotides, the CDR3 is TGTGCCAGCAGCCACAGTCACCCGAACACTGAAGCTTTCTTT. Translation gives CASSHSHPNTEAFF.

The table lists this clonotype with a few counts. The chain is built from TRBV20-1 and TRBJ2-6; either TRBD1 or TRBD2 may fit D (5 bases each). This CDR3 has 17 amino acids. V lost 5 bases and J lost 0, with 17 bases in between. Germline-derived CDR1 and CDR2 are DFQATT and SNEGSKA (reference sequence). The CDR3 sequence: CSARRDGDGSGANVLTF. Here the CDR3 DNA reads TGCAGTGCTCGCCGGGACGGCGATGGCTCTGGGGCCAACGTCCTGACTTTC.

The J gene is TRBJ2-1, the V gene TRBV5-1, with TRBD1 matching over 7 bases. The germline gives CDR1 SGHRS, CDR2 YFSETQ. The junction had 3 bases not matched to a gene; V was cut back by 3 bases and J by 3 bases. The length of the CDR3 is 14 residues. CDR3 nucleotide sequence: TGCGCCAGCAGCTCCGGGACAGACTACAATGAGCAGTTCTTC. As protein: CASSSGTDYNEQFF.